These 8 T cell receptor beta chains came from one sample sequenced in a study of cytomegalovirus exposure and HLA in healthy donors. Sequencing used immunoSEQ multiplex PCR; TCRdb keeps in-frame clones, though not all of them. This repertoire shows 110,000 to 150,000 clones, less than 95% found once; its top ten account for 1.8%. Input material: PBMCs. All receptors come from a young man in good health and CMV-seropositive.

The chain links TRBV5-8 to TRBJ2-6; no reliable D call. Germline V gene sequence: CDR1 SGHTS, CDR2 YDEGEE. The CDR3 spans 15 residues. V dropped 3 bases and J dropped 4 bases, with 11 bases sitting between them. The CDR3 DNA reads TGTGCCAGCAGCTCCTACGGTGTGGGGGCCAACGTCCTGACTTTC. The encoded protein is CASSSYGVGANVLTF.

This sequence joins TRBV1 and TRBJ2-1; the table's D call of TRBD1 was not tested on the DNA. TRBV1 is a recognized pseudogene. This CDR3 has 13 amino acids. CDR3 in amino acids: CTSSQEIQYEQFF. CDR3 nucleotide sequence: TGCACCAGCAGCCAAGAGATACAGTATGAGCAGTTCTTC.

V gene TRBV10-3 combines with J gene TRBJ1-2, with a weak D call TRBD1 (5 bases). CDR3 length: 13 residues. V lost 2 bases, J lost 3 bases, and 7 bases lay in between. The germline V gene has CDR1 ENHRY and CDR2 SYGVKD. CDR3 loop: CAISEDSYYGYTF. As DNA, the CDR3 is TGTGCCATCAGTGAGGACAGCTACTATGGCTACACCTTC.

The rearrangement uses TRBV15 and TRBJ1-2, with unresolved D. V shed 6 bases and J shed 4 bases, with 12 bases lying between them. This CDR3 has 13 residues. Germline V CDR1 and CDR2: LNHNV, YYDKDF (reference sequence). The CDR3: CATRDPGSYGYTF. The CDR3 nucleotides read TGTGCCACCAGGGACCCGGGGTCCTATGGCTACACCTTC.

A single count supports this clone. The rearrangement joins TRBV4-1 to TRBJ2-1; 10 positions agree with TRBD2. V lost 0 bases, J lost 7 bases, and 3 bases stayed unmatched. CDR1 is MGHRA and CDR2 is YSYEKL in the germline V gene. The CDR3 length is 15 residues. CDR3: CASSQETSGPNEQFF. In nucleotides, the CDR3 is TGCGCCAGCAGCCAAGAGACTAGCGGGCCGAATGAGCAGTTCTTC.

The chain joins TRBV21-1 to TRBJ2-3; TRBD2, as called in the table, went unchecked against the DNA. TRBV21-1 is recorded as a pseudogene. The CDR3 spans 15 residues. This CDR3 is CASSKDAGETDTQYF. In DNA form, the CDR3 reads TGTGCCAGCAGCAAAGACGCGGGAGAGACAGATACGCAGTATTTT.

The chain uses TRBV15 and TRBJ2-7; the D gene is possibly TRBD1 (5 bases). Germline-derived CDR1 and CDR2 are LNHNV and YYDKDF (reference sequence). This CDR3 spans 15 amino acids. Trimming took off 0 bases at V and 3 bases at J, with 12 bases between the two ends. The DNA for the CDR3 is TGTGCCACCAGCAGAGAAGTTGCAGGGCTCTACGAGCAGTACTTC. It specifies CATSREVAGLYEQYF.

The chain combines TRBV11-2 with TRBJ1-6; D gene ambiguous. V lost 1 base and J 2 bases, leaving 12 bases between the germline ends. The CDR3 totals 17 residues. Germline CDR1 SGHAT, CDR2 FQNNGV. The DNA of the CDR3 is TGTGCCAGCAGCTTAGGGCCCGATCGGGCCTATAATTCACCCCTCCACTTT. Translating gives CASSLGPDRAYNSPLHF. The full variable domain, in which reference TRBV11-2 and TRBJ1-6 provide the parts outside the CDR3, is EAGVAQSPRYKIIEKRQSVAFWCNPISGHATLYWYQQILGQGPKLLIQFQNNGVVDDSQLPKDRFSAERLKGVDSTLKIQPAKLEDSAVYLCASSLGPDRAYNSPLHFGNGTRLTVT.